This T cell receptor (beta chain) came from a study of spatial heterogeneity in lung cancer. Each CDR3 protein is one row after TCRdb ran MiXCR on the 5' RACE reads. The sample consists of about 52,000 distinct CDR3 sequences, roughly 7.4% of them appearing once. This clonotype was counted a few times. Indicated time point: blood at routine non-recurrence follow-up after resection. The input material, whole RNA from tumor, nontumor lung or frozen PBMC, was sequenced unsorted. Trimming left V 4 bases short and J 4 bases short, with 15 bases between. Per germline, CDR1 SQVTM and CDR2 ANQGSEA. The CDR3 runs to 14 residues.

Material: PBMCs, obtained at follow-up. The clonotype originates from a female donor with early-stage non-small cell lung cancer. The rearrangement joins TRBV29-1 to TRBJ2-3, with D possibly being TRBD1 or TRBD2 (5 bases each). The CDR3 DNA reads TGCAGCGTTGTAGACATGAGGGGCCCAGATACGCAGTATTTT. It yields the protein CSVVDMRGPDTQYF.